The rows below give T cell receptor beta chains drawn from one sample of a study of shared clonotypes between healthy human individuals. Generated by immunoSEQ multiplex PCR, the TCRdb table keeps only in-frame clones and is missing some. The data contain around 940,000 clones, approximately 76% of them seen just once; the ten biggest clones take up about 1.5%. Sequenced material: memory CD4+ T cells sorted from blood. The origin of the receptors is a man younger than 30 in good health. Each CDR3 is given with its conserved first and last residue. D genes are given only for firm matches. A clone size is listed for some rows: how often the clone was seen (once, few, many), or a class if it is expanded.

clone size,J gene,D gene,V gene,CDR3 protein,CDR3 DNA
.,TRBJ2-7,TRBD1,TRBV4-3,CASSQEPPRGQGGHEQYF,TGCGCCAGCAGCCAAGAACCCCCCCGCGGACAGGGGGGCCACGAGCAGTACTTC
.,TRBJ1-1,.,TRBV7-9,CASSLANVNTEAFF,TGTGCCAGCAGCTTAGCTAACGTGAACACTGAAGCTTTCTTT
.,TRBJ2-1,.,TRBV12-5,CASGLEVSGEQFF,TGTGCTAGTGGTTTGGAGGTCTCCGGTGAGCAGTTCTTC
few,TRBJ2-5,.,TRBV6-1,CASSDEGVGRETQYF,TGTGCCAGCAGTGATGAGGGGGTGGGCCGAGAGACCCAGTACTTC
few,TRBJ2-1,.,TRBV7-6,CASSQSGNEQFF,TGTGCCAGCAGCCAATCAGGGAATGAGCAGTTCTTC
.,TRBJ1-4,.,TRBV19,CASRGLALATNEKLFF,TGTGCCAGTAGGGGACTAGCACTGGCAACTAATGAAAAACTGTTTTTT
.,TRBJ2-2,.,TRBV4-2,CASSQDSWAGELFF,TGTGCCAGCAGCCAAGATAGTTGGGCCGGGGAGCTGTTTTTT
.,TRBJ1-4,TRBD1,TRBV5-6,CASSRTGSNEKLFF,TGTGCCAGCAGCCGGACAGGGTCTAATGAAAAACTGTTTTTT
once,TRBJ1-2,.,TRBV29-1,CSVRSGTPYHGYTF,TGCAGCGTTAGGTCCGGGACACCATACCATGGCTACACCTTC
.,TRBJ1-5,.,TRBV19,CASSIEERGHQPQHF,TGTGCCAGTAGTATAGAGGAGAGGGGACATCAGCCCCAGCATTTT
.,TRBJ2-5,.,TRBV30,CAWSVTGGGETQYF,TGTGCCTGGAGTGTAACCGGGGGCGGAGAGACCCAGTACTTC
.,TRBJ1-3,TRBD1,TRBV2,CASRGGTGAGNTIYF,TGTGCCAGCAGGGGGGGGACAGGGGCTGGAAACACCATATATTTT
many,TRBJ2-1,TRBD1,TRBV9,CASSPRTGSSYNEQFF,TGTGCCAGCAGCCCCAGGACAGGGAGCTCCTACAATGAGCAGTTCTTC
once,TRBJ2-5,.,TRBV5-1,CASSEEGETQYF,TGCGCCAGCAGCGAGGAGGGAGAGACCCAGTACTTC
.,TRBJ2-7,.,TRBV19,CASSSGHRYEQYF,TGTGCCAGTAGTTCGGGACACCGGTACGAGCAGTACTTC
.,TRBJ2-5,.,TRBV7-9,CASSLVETQYF,TGTGCCAGCAGCTTAGTAGAGACCCAGTACTTC
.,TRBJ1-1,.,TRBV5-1,CASSLDQGENTEAFF,TGCGCCAGCAGCTTGGATCAGGGAGAGAACACTGAAGCTTTCTTT